The 4 T cell receptor beta chains presented below share a single source sample, sequenced in a study of cytomegalovirus exposure and HLA in healthy donors. Clones were sequenced by immunoSEQ multiplex PCR, and TCRdb holds only the in-frame ones, with some missing. The table lists 150,000 or so clones, almost 85% of them singletons. Sequenced sample: PBMCs. The receptors come from a man younger than 40 in good health and CMV-seropositive.

This rearrangement joins TRBV4-1 to TRBJ2-3; 13 bases line up with TRBD2. V was clipped by 0 bases and J by 5 bases; unmatched bases: 5. The germline gives CDR1 MGHRA, CDR2 YSYEKL. This CDR3 region has 17 residues. CDR3 coding DNA: TGCGCCAGCAGCCAAGATCCAACTAGCGGGAGGGAAGATACGCAGTATTTT. Its protein is CASSQDPTSGREDTQYF.

This sequence joins TRBV15 and TRBJ2-1; TRBD1 is a possible D gene (6 bases). This CDR3 contains 15 residues. Germline V gives CDR1 LNHNV, CDR2 YYDKDF (reference sequence). The V end was cut by 5 bases, the J end by 3 bases, with 14 bases between. The CDR3 loop is CATSLRTGNYNEQFF. In nucleotides, the CDR3 is TGTGCCACCAGCCTACGAACAGGGAACTACAATGAGCAGTTCTTC.

J is TRBJ2-5 and V is TRBV11-2, with a possible D match to TRBD2 (5 bases). The germline V and J ends were trimmed by 4 bases and 5 bases, with 14 bases remaining between them. Germline-derived CDR1 and CDR2 are SGHAT and FQNNGV. The CDR3 is made up of 14 amino acids. The CDR3 nucleotides read TGTGCCAGCAGCTCACTGACGGGGTGGGAGACCCAGTACTTC. Translated: CASSSLTGWETQYF.

The chain recombines TRBV7-8 with TRBJ2-3, with a tentative D call TRBD2 (7 bases). The germline V and J ends were trimmed by 4 bases and 4 bases, with 15 bases remaining between them. Germline CDR1 reads SGHVS; CDR2 reads FQNEAQ. There are 15 residues in the CDR3. The chain's CDR3 is CASSSAGARSDTQYF. In DNA form, the CDR3 reads TGTGCCAGCAGCTCGGCGGGGGCTCGGTCAGATACGCAGTATTTT.